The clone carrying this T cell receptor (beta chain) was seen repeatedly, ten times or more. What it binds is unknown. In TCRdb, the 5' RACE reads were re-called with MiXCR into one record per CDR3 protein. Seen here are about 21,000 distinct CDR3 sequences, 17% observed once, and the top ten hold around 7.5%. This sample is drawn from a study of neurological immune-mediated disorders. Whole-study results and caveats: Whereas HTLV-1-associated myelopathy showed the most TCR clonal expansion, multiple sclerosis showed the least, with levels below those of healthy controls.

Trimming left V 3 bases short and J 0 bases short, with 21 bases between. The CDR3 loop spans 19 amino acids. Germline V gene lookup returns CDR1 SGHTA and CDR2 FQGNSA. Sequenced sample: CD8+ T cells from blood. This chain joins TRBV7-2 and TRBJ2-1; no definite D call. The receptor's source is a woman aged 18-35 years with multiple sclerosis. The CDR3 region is CASSFPIPEDPFSYNEQFF. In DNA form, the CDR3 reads TGTGCCAGCAGCTTTCCTATTCCTGAGGACCCTTTCTCCTACAATGAGCAGTTCTTC.